The clone carrying this TCR beta chain showed up just once. It was RNA transcripts that yielded the amplified TCR beta CDR3 regions. The HTBI primer set was used in a first-round RT-PCR of the TCR CDR3. TCRdb reprocessed the multiplex PCR reads with MiXCR, giving one entry per CDR3 protein. The sample records some 600,000 distinct CDR3 sequences, just over 45% being singletons. The data derive from a study of T cells in Graves' hyperthyroidism and ophthalmopathy. The receptor comes from a woman aged 18-29 years with Graves' hyperthyroidism. The specimen was peripheral blood or thyroid tissue (not recorded which).

This chain's CDR3 is CASSVTGTVMDEQYF. CDR3 nucleotides: TGTGCCAGCAGTGTAACCGGGACGGTCATGGACGAGCAGTACTTC. The chain is built from TRBV25-1 and TRBJ2-7, with D possibly called TRBD1 or TRBD2 (5 bases each). Trimming cost V 4 bases and J 5 bases, with 18 bases left between them. CDR3 length: 15 amino acids. Germline V gene data show CDR1 as MGHDK and CDR2 as SYGVNS.